This entry is about one T cell receptor (beta chain). The sample belongs to a study of T-cell memory formation after mild COVID-19. The CDR3 totals 12 residues. The V segment lost 3 bases and the J segment 3 bases; nucleotides outside the gene matches: 1. Germline lookup yields CDR1 DFQATT and CDR2 SNEGSKA (reference sequence). Each CDR3 protein gets one entry after TCRdb re-called the 5' RACE reads with MiXCR. The sample has about 340,000 distinct CDR3 sequences; approximately 14% are singletons. The sample was PBMCs or a T cell subset sorted from them (not recorded which). The sequence came from a man in his late teens or twenties who had mild COVID-19 (a few samples of this study predate the infection). Cell type and time point are not known. The gene calls are TRBV20-1 and TRBJ1-1, with 7 bases identical to TRBD1. CDR3 sequence reads: CSARTGYTEAFF. CDR3 DNA: TGCAGTGCTAGGACAGGGTACACTGAAGCTTTCTTT.